The 14 T cell receptor beta chains below were found in one sample sequenced in a study of T cell changes during pregnancy in multiple sclerosis. The data were produced by immunoSEQ multiplex PCR, yet TCRdb's version contains in-frame clones alone and is incomplete. The profile covers tens of thousands of clones, with over 75% appearing a single time and roughly 5.2% taken by the ten largest. Sequencing used CD8+ T cells from peripheral blood mononuclear cells, obtained before pregnancy. The receptors were gathered from a female donor with multiple sclerosis, enrolled in a pregnancy study.

This chain uses TRBV2 with TRBJ1-1; D ambiguous. The germline CDR1 and CDR2 sequences are SNHLY and FYNNEI. V shed 3 bases and J shed 3 bases, with 17 bases lying between them. This CDR3 has 16 residues. Here the CDR3 reads CASSDMGRKVDTEAFF. The CDR3 DNA reads as TGTGCCAGCAGTGATATGGGCAGGAAGGTCGACACTGAAGCTTTCTTT.

CDR3: CASSHEETGANVLTF. The CDR3 DNA is TGTGCCAGCAGCCACGAGGAGACTGGGGCCAACGTCCTGACTTTC. V is TRBV6-5 and J is TRBJ2-6, with D unresolved. The germline V and J ends were trimmed by 6 bases and 2 bases, with 11 bases remaining between them. The CDR3 extends over 15 amino acids. Germline CDR1 MNHEY, CDR2 SVGAGI.

The CDR3: CASSPPTSGGTDTQYF. The DNA for the CDR3 is TGCGCCAGCAGCCCCCCGACTAGCGGGGGCACAGATACGCAGTATTTT. The chain has TRBV10-1 and TRBJ2-3, with 11 bases lining up with TRBD2. The V gene end was trimmed by 6 bases and the J gene end by 1 base; junction bases not matched to a gene: 6. The CDR3 is made up of 16 amino acids. The germline gives CDR1 WNHNN, CDR2 SYGVQD (reference sequence).

The chain combines TRBV6-1 with TRBJ1-6; TRBD1 is a possible D gene (5 bases). This CDR3 is 14 amino acids long. V lost 1 base and J lost 5, with 6 bases in between. Germline CDR1 is MNHNS and CDR2 is SASEGT. DNA for the CDR3: TGTGCCAGCAGTGAAGGACAGAATAATTCACCCCTCCACTTT. It encodes CASSEGQNNSPLHF.

The V call is TRBV27, the J call TRBJ2-7; tentatively, D is TRBD1 (5 bases). The V end lost 3 bases, the J end lost 3 bases, and 12 bases lay between the germline ends. This CDR3 is 14 amino acids long. Germline V lookup: CDR1 MNHEY, CDR2 SMNVEV (reference sequence). The CDR3 loop is CASSLQDSSYEQYF. Here the CDR3 DNA reads TGTGCCAGCAGTTTGCAAGACAGTAGCTACGAGCAGTACTTC.

The rearrangement uses TRBV9 and TRBJ1-2; 8 bases line up with TRBD1. Germline CDR1 SGDLS, CDR2 YYNGEE. Trimming cost V 0 bases and J 3 bases; bases outside gene matches: 7. The CDR3 sequence is 16 residues long. DNA for the CDR3: TGTGCCAGCAGCGTAGCCCAGGGGGCGGTAGACTATGGCTACACCTTC. Amino acid sequence: CASSVAQGAVDYGYTF.

This rearrangement joins TRBV7-2 to TRBJ2-1; D not certain. The germline CDR1 and CDR2 sequences are SGHTA and FQGNSA. Trimming stripped 5 bases from V and 7 bases from J, with 15 bases between. This CDR3 is 14 amino acids long. CDR3 sequence: CASSPLIAGNEQFF. CDR3 bases: TGTGCCAGCAGCCCCCTGATAGCCGGGAATGAGCAGTTCTTC.

J is TRBJ2-2 and V is TRBV9, with 9 bases that match TRBD2. The CDR3 covers 17 residues. The J segment lost 4 bases and the V segment lost 2 bases, leaving 9 bases of the junction unmatched. Germline CDR1 is SGDLS and CDR2 is YYNGEE. CDR3 DNA sequence: TGTGCCAGCAGCGTCCCACAGGCGGGGGGGCGCACCGGGGAGCTGTTTTTT. Encoded protein: CASSVPQAGGRTGELFF.

This rearrangement joins TRBV10-2 to TRBJ2-2, with TRBD2 matching 9 bases. The CDR3 spans 15 residues. J gave up 5 bases and V 2 bases, and 3 bases lay outside the gene matches. The germline gives CDR1 WSHSY, CDR2 SAAADI. CDR3 DNA: TGCGCCAGCAGTGAGAGCCTAGCGGGAACCGGGGAGCTGTTTTTT. Its protein product is CASSESLAGTGELFF.

This clone has a single count. The CDR3 region has the DNA TGTGCCAGCAGTTACGGGACAGTGAACTACGAGCAGTACTTC. Its translation is CASSYGTVNYEQYF. The genes are TRBV6-5 and TRBJ2-7; TRBD1 matches 7 bases. Germline V CDR1 and CDR2: MNHEY, SVGAGI. The junction had 4 bases not matched to a gene; V was cut back by 2 bases and J by 3 bases. The CDR3 runs 14 residues.

The chain combines TRBV7-9 with TRBJ1-1; possible D gene TRBD1, 5 bases. The CDR3 is made up of 15 amino acids. The V end was cut by 5 bases, the J end by 7 bases, with 20 bases between. The germline V gene has CDR1 SEHNR and CDR2 FQNEAQ (reference sequence). CDR3 coding DNA: TGTGCCAGCAGCCCACCGGGACTCCGATCTGTTGAAGCTTTCTTT. Protein: CASSPPGLRSVEAFF.

The chain employs TRBV13 and TRBJ2-2, with D perhaps TRBD2 (6 bases). V lost 4 bases, J lost 4 bases, and 13 bases lay in between. The germline V gene encodes CDR1 PRHDT and CDR2 FYEKMQ (reference sequence). The CDR3 has 15 residues. For the CDR3, the DNA is TGTGCCAGCAGCTACGCCGGGACTCCCACCGGGGAGCTGTTTTTT. This codes for CASSYAGTPTGELFF.

This clone appeared once. This chain connects TRBV7-9 to TRBJ1-1, with TRBD1 matching over 11 bases. Per germline, CDR1 SEHNR and CDR2 FQNEAQ (reference sequence). The CDR3 is 15 residues long. V lost 5 bases to trimming and J lost 5 bases; unmatched junction nucleotides: 7. The CDR3 loop reads CASSPRTGGLTEAFF. The CDR3 coding sequence is TGTGCCAGCAGCCCTAGGACAGGGGGCTTAACTGAAGCTTTCTTT.

This clone appeared once. The gene calls are TRBV6-5 and TRBJ2-1; possibly TRBD2 for D (6 bases). V was trimmed by 7 bases and J by 8 bases, leaving 18 bases between them. Germline loops: CDR1 MNHEY, CDR2 SVGAGI. The CDR3 is 14 amino acids. The CDR3 is CASTKLAGTHEQFF. The CDR3 DNA reads TGTGCCAGCACGAAACTAGCCGGGACGCATGAGCAGTTCTTC.